The clone carrying this T cell receptor (beta chain) was seen many times. The antigen is not known. This CDR3 contains 12 residues. Trimming removed 4 bases from V and 5 bases from J, with 11 bases in between. The germline V gene encodes CDR1 SQVTM and CDR2 ANQGSEA. In TCRdb, the 5' RACE reads were re-called with MiXCR into one record per CDR3 protein. The repertoire holds fewer than 400,000 distinct CDR3 sequences, around 20% seen once, with roughly a sixth in the top ten. The data belong to a study of CD8 T cells in ankylosing spondylitis. Study conclusions and caveats: Ankylosing spondylitis blood seemed to carry a telltale TCR beta motif made of several highly homologous variants.

The sample was blood, either unsorted or a sorted T cell fraction (not recorded which). The receptor was isolated from a male donor with ankylosing spondylitis. The J gene is TRBJ2-5, the V gene TRBV29-1, with D perhaps matching TRBD2 (5 bases). CDR3 nucleotides: TGCAGCGTTGGCCCTACTAGGGAGACCCAGTACTTC. Translating it yields CSVGPTRETQYF. Filled out from reference TRBV29-1 and TRBJ2-5, the complete variable domain reads SAVISQKPSRDICQRGTSLTIQCQVDSQVTMMFWYRQQPGQSLTLIATANQGSEATYESGFVIDKFPISRPNLTFSTLTVSNMSPEDSSIYLCSVGPTRETQYFGPGTRLLVL.